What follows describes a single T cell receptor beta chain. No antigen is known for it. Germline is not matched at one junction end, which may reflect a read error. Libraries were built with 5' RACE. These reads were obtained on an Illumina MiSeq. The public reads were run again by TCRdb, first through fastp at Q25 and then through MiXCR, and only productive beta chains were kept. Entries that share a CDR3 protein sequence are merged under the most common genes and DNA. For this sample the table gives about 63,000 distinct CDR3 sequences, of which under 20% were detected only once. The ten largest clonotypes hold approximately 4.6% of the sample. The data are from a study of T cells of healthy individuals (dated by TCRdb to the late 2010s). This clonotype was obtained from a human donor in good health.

The nucleotide sequence reads TGTGCCAGCAGCGACTGGACTCCAGAGACGCAGTATTTT. The resulting protein is CASSDWTPETQYF. This receptor chain uses TRBV6-1 and TRBJ2-3; tentative D gene TRBD2, with 5 bases matching. Inclusive of the bounding cysteine and phenylalanine, the CDR3 is 13 residues long. The DNA shown is the 39-base CDR3, in frame from base 1. Based on the germline V gene, the CDR1 and CDR2 sequences are MNHNS and SASEGT.